This TCR beta chain was captured by sequencing in a study of blood T cell repertoires in COVID-19. Overall study: The origin of the acute and convalescent COVID-19 samples was the United States, Italy and Spain. Nucleic acid was either cDNA or gDNA, and it came from T cells, B-cell-depleted T cells, or PBMCs.

The germline V gene has CDR1 SGHTA and CDR2 FQGTGA. V dropped 5 bases and J dropped 4 bases, with 13 bases sitting between them. The CDR3 totals 14 residues. In the original processing: Amplifying reference gene primers gave estimates of nucleated cell counts. Some clones are missing from TCRdb's copy, which holds only in-frame ones; the method was immunoSEQ multiplex PCR. The DNA was the basis for D and trimming; V, J and clone size are from that table. Of about 300,000 clones in the sample, around 88% were seen once. The sequencing input was peripheral blood. The TCR sequence derives from a woman in her thirties who had recovered from COVID-19. V gene TRBV7-3 combines with J gene TRBJ2-3; a possible D gene is TRBD1 (5 bases). The CDR3 nucleotides are TGTGCCAGCAGCCACCCCCGACAGTCAGATACGCAGTATTTT. It codes for CASSHPRQSDTQYF.